This T cell receptor (beta chain) was observed in a study of blood T cells in healthy people across ages. Study findings and constraints: CMV infection status of these donors was not known.

This clonotype was observed a handful of times. Its target is not known. The CDR3 runs to 14 residues. V lost 0 bases and J lost 7, with 13 bases in between. Germline V gene lookup returns CDR1 SGHRS and CDR2 YFSETQ. Individuals who donated were healthy Caucasians from Russia aged about 6 to 90. A second PCR of roughly 6 to 12 cycles used a sample-barcoded 5' primer and a J-beta primer mix. Via MiXCR, TCRdb re-called the 5' RACE reads, giving one row per CDR3 protein. The table shows under 950,000 distinct CDR3 sequences, with approximately 22% occurring only once. V usage is TRBV5-1 and J usage is TRBJ2-5; no definite D call. What was sequenced was blood. This sequence originates from a man between 65 and 79 years old in good health. CDR3 amino acids: CASSLARNPRTQYF. As DNA, the CDR3 is TGCGCCAGCAGCTTGGCCCGGAACCCAAGGACCCAGTACTTC.